This T cell receptor (beta chain) was observed in a study of identical twins. Study-level results: Researchers reported excess low generation probability among twin-shared out-of-frame alpha sequences.

A few counts support this clonotype. The antigen is unknown. TCRdb itself ran the 5' RACE reads through MiXCR, one entry per CDR3 protein. Here the sample spans 1,800,000 or so distinct CDR3 sequences, about 32% being singletons. Material for sequencing was cord blood. This TCR was sampled from a newborn girl in good health.

CDR3 DNA: TGTGCCAGCAGCTTCGGCAGGACCGGCTCGGATACGCAGTATTTT. Its protein product is CASSFGRTGSDTQYF. The chain combines TRBV7-9 with TRBJ2-3; D ambiguous. Germline assignment: CDR1 SEHNR and CDR2 FQNEAQ (reference sequence). The germline V and J ends were trimmed by 3 bases and 6 bases, with 16 bases remaining between them. This CDR3 is built from 15 residues.